Listed here is a single T cell receptor beta chain. Methods used by the authors: Reference gene primer amplification gave nucleated cell count estimates. The assay was immunoSEQ multiplex PCR, and TCRdb's table has in-frame clones only and misses some. The DNA was the basis for D and trimming; V, J and clone size are from that table. The sample includes approximately 490,000 clones, 88% seen only once; the top ten take approximately 8%. The sample belongs to a study of blood T cell repertoires in COVID-19. The participants were between about 18 and 90 years old and came from 24 US areas. Assignments of participants to cohorts depended upon their own reported clinical history. The V end lost 1 base, the J end lost 0 bases, and 7 bases lay between the germline ends. The CDR3 length is 15 residues. Germline V gene sequence: CDR1 SGHRS, CDR2 YFSETQ.

The chain has TRBV5-1 and TRBJ2-2; possible D gene TRBD1, 6 bases. The sequenced material came from PBMCs or T cells enriched from blood (not recorded which). This TCR was sampled from a woman in her sixties who had recovered from COVID-19. CDR3 protein: CASSLSGANTGELFF. The CDR3 region has the DNA TGCGCCAGCAGCTTGTCAGGGGCGAACACCGGGGAGCTGTTTTTT.